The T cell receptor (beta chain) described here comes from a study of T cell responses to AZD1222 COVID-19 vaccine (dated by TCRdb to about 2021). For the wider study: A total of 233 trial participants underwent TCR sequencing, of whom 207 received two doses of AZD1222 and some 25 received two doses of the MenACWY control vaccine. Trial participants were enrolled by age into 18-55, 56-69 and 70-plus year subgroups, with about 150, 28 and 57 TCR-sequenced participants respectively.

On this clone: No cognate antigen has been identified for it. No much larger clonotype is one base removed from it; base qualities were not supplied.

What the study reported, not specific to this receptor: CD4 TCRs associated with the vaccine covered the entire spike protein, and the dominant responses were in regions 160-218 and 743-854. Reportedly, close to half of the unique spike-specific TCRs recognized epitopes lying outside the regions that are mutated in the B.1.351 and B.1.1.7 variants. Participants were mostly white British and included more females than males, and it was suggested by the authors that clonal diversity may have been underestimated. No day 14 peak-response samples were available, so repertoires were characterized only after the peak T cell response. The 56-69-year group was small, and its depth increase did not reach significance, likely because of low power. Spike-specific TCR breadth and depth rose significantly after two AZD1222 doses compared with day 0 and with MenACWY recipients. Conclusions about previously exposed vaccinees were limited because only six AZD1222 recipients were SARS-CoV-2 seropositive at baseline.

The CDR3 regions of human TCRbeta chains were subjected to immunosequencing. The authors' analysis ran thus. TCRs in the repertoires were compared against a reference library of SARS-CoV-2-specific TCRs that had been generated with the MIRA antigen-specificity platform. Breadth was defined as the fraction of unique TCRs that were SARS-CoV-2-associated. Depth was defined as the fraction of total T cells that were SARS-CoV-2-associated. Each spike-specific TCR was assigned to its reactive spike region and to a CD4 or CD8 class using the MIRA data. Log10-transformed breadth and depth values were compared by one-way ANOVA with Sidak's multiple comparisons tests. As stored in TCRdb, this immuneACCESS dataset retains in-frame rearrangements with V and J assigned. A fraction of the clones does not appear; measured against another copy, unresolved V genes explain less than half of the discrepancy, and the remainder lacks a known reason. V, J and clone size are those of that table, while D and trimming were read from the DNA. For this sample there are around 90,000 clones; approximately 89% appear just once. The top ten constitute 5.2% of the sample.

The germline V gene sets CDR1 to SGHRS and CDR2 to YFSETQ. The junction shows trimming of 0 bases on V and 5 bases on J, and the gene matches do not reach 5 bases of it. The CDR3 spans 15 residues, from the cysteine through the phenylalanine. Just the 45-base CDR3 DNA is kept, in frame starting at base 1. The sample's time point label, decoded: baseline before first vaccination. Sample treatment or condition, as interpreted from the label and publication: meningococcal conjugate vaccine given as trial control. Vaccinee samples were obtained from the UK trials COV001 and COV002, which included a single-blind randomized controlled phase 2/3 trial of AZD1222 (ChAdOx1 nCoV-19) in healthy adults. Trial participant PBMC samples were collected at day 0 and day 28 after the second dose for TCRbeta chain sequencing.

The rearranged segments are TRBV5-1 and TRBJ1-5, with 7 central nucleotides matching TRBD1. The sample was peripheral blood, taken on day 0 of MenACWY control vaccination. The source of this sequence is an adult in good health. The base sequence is TGCGCCAGCAGCTTGGGGGACAGTTACGATCAGCCCCAGCATTTT. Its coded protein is CASSLGDSYDQPQHF.